Presented here are 16 T cell receptor beta chains from one specimen sequenced in a study of T-cell memory formation after mild COVID-19 (dated by TCRdb to 2020 to 2023). Receptor libraries were prepared by 5' RACE. Sequencing relied on an Illumina NovaSeq 6000. The public reads were reprocessed in TCRdb via fastp at Q25 and MiXCR, keeping in-frame beta chains. A single entry per CDR3 protein holds the most common genes and DNA from its merged rows. The sample yields about 470,000 distinct CDR3 sequences; around 27% were counted once. The ten biggest clones cover 12% of the sample. Sequencing input: PBMCs or a T cell subset sorted from them (not recorded which). All receptors come from an adult woman who had mild COVID-19 (a few samples of this study predate the infection). The sample titles of this study are shuffled in the database, so cell type and time point are left out; the donor was told from shared clones.

This clonotype was detected once. J is TRBJ2-3 and V is TRBV5-1; TRBD2 aligns across 7 bases. Trimming at V came to 0 bases and at J to 0 bases, leaving 4 bases not matched to a gene. CDR1 is SGHRS, CDR2 YFSETQ, per germline. The CDR3 totals 16 residues. CDR3 loop: CASSLGSGMSTDTQYF. CDR3 DNA sequence: TGCGCCAGCAGCTTGGGGAGCGGGATGAGCACAGATACGCAGTATTTT. Together with reference TRBV5-1 and TRBJ2-3, the CDR3 gives the full variable domain: KAGVTQTPRYLIKTRGQQVTLSCSPISGHRSVSWYQQTPGQGLQFLFEYFSETQRNKGNFPGRFSGRQFSNSRSEMNVSTLELGDSALYLCASSLGSGMSTDTQYFGPGTRLTVL.

This chain uses TRBV6-2 or TRBV6-3 with TRBJ2-7; the match to TRBD2 covers 13 bases. The CDR3 covers 14 residues. CDR1 is MNHEY, CDR2 SVGEGT, per germline. V lost 7 bases and J lost 4; bases outside the gene matches: 4. For the CDR3, the DNA is TGTGCCAGCACCCGGACTAGCGGGAGTTACGAGCAGTACTTC. Its translation: CASTRTSGSYEQYF.

This clonotype has at least ten counts. This rearrangement joins TRBV12-3 or TRBV12-4 to TRBJ1-1; 7 nucleotides agree with TRBD1. The CDR3 loop spans 17 amino acids. V shed 6 bases and J 2 bases; nucleotides not matched to a gene: 15. This CDR3 reads CASRHRGLKPSNTEAFF. The DNA for the CDR3 is TGTGCCAGCAGGCACAGGGGCCTCAAGCCCAGTAACACTGAAGCTTTCTTT.

In this sample, this clonotype turned up a few times. CDR3 amino acids: CSAGQNPYEQYF. The CDR3 DNA reads as TGCAGCGCCGGACAGAACCCCTACGAGCAGTACTTC. The gene calls are TRBV29-1 and TRBJ2-7; D is perhaps TRBD1 (6 bases). This CDR3 comprises 12 residues. V was clipped by 7 bases and J by 2 bases, with 12 bases between them. Looked up from germline, CDR1 is SQVTM and CDR2 is ANQGSEA.

The V call is TRBV6-1, the J call TRBJ1-1, with D unclear. Germline CDR1 is MNHNS and CDR2 is SASEGT. V was shortened by 8 bases and J by 0 bases, with 7 bases between the two germline ends. CDR3 length: 12 residues. The DNA of the CDR3 is TGTGCCAGCGGTCGGTTGAACACTGAAGCTTTCTTT. This codes for CASGRLNTEAFF.

V usage is TRBV5-1 and J usage is TRBJ2-1; no clear D. The CDR3 extends over 15 amino acids. The germline V and J ends were trimmed by 1 base and 5 bases, with 13 bases remaining between them. CDR1 and CDR2 from the germline V gene are SGHRS and YFSETQ. CDR3 protein: CASSLFGRRDNEQFF. CDR3 bases: TGCGCCAGCAGCTTGTTCGGGCGACGGGACAATGAGCAGTTCTTC.

V usage is TRBV20-1 and J usage is TRBJ2-1; 8 positions match TRBD2. There are 15 residues in the CDR3. Per germline, CDR1 DFQATT and CDR2 SNEGSKA (reference sequence). After removal of 0 bases from V and 4 bases from J, the junction contained 5 bases not matched to a gene. The CDR3, as DNA: TGCAGTGCTAGAGAGGTTAGCGGGAAATACAATGAGCAGTTCTTC. Its protein is CSAREVSGKYNEQFF.

This clonotype came up many times. This sequence joins TRBV20-1 and TRBJ2-1, with 9 bases lining up with TRBD2. With 5 bases clipped from V and 2 bases from J, the junction kept 1 base outside the gene matches. The CDR3 runs 13 residues. Germline V gives CDR1 DFQATT, CDR2 SNEGSKA (reference sequence). This chain's CDR3 is CSAPSGAYNEQFF. The CDR3 nucleotides read TGCAGTGCTCCTAGCGGGGCCTACAATGAGCAGTTCTTC.

This clonotype was detected only a few times. The V and J genes are TRBV10-3 and TRBJ2-3; the match to TRBD1 covers 7 bases. Germline CDR1 is ENHRY and CDR2 is SYGVKD. Trimming removed 6 bases from V and 3 bases from J; junction bases left unmatched: 12. The length of the CDR3 is 16 residues. CDR3 residues: CAISHTDREGTDTQYF. In DNA, the CDR3 is TGTGCCATCAGCCACACAGACAGGGAAGGTACAGATACGCAGTATTTT.

The chain carries TRBV12-3 or TRBV12-4 and TRBJ2-3, with 15 bases fitting TRBD2. The J segment lost 2 bases and the V segment lost 8 bases, leaving 8 bases of the junction unmatched. This CDR3 contains 17 residues. The CDR3 bases are TGTGCCAGCTCCTTCGGGACTAGCGGGGGGCACACAGATACGCAGTATTTT. It translates to CASSFGTSGGHTDTQYF.

This clonotype was observed a few times. V is TRBV7-6 and J is TRBJ2-3, with D possibly TRBD2 on 5 matching bases. The germline V and J ends were trimmed by 5 bases and 0 bases, with 15 bases remaining between them. CDR1 is SGHVS, CDR2 FNYEAQ, per germline. The CDR3 length is 16 residues. CDR3 bases: TGTGCCAGCAGCGGAGGCCCGGGATATAGCACAGATACGCAGTATTTT. Amino acids: CASSGGPGYSTDTQYF.

This clonotype was seen more than once but under ten times. V is TRBV7-6 and J is TRBJ2-3, with 13 nucleotides matching TRBD2. CDR3 length equals 20 residues. Germline CDR1 and CDR2: SGHVS and FNYEAQ. Losses at the gene ends were 2 bases for V and 0 bases for J; bases not matched to a gene: 11. The CDR3 reads CASSLLETSGGPPSTDTQYF. The CDR3 DNA is TGTGCCAGCAGCTTACTCGAGACTAGCGGGGGGCCCCCTAGCACAGATACGCAGTATTTT.

CDR3 sequence (DNA): TGTGCCAGCAGCCAAGTTAGCGGGAGTTACAATGAGCAGTTCTTC. It codes for CASSQVSGSYNEQFF. J is TRBJ2-1 and V is TRBV4-2; the match to TRBD2 covers 9 bases. V gave up 1 base and J gave up 4 bases; unmatched junction bases: 2. From germline, CDR1 is LGHNA and CDR2 YNFKEQ. The CDR3 spans 15 residues.

This clonotype was seen only a few times. The chain combines TRBV7-9 with TRBJ2-3; TRBD1 might be the D (6 bases). Germline lookup yields CDR1 SEHNR and CDR2 FQNEAQ (reference sequence). This CDR3 contains 10 residues. The V gene lost 1 base and the J gene lost 14 bases, with 7 bases spanning the gap. DNA of the CDR3: TGTGCCAGCAGCTTAGACAGGGTGTATTTT. Translating it yields CASSLDRVYF.

This clonotype was seen repeatedly, ten times or more. The CDR3 protein is CASSAYTDTQYF. In DNA, the CDR3 is TGTGCCAGCAGTGCTTACACAGATACGCAGTATTTT. V usage is TRBV7-2 and J usage is TRBJ2-3; D remains unclear. The CDR3 is 12 amino acids. With 6 bases removed from V and 2 bases from J, the gap between germline ends came to 6 bases. Germline V gives CDR1 SGHTA, CDR2 FQGNSA.

A few counts support this clonotype. This chain joins TRBV12-5 and TRBJ1-5, with 10 bases lining up with TRBD1. CDR1 and CDR2 (germline): LGHNT, FRNRAP. V gave up 8 bases and J gave up 5 bases; unmatched junction bases: 9. The length of the CDR3 is 15 residues. CDR3 nucleotide sequence: TGTGCTAGTCTGACAGGGGGCGAGCTGGATCAGCCCCAGCATTTT. Translating gives CASLTGGELDQPQHF.